Below, 6 T cell receptor beta chains from the same sample are listed, as sequenced in a study of monozygotic twins with inflammatory bowel disease (dated by TCRdb to about 2019). The method behind the library was 5' RACE. TCRdb shows the sequencer as Illumina HiSeq 2500. After the reads were reprocessed by TCRdb, one entry was made per CDR3 protein sequence, with no DNA. In this sample's table one finds a few hundred thousand distinct CDR3 sequences. The ten largest clones capture 2.5% to 3% of the sample. Sample: blood. The receptor source for this set is a human donor with ulcerative colitis or Crohn's disease, or a healthy co-twin of an affected twin (not recorded which).

V and J are TRBV27 and TRBJ2-1; the D gene TCRdb calls, TRBD1, cannot be checked with no DNA. The CDR3 loop spans 17 amino acids. CDR1 MNHEY and CDR2 SMNVEV come from the germline V gene (reference sequence). CDR3: CASSPTPGVGSYNEQFF.

V usage is TRBV11-2 and J usage is TRBJ2-6; TCRdb names TRBD1, which stays unverified in the absence of DNA. Germline lookup yields CDR1 SGHAT and CDR2 FQNNGV. The CDR3 covers 21 residues. The CDR3 region is CASSLVVGRQFLLSGANVLTF.

The chain has TRBV5-4 and TRBJ2-7; TCRdb picks TRBD1, but there is no DNA to check that call. This CDR3 is built from 13 residues. Germline CDR1 is SGHNT and CDR2 is YYREEE (reference sequence). The CDR3 region is CASSRSQPYEQYF. Looking up the rest from reference TRBV5-4 and TRBJ2-7 gives the full variable domain: ETGVTQSPTHLIKTRGQQVTLRCSSQSGHNTVSWYQQALGQGPQFIFQYYREEENGRGNFPPRFSGLQFPNYSSELNVNALELDDSALYLCASSRSQPYEQYFGPGTRLTVT.

The rearrangement links TRBV5-6 to TRBJ2-1; TCRdb's D gene call, TRBD1, goes unchecked for lack of DNA. CDR1 SGHDT and CDR2 YYEEEE come from the germline V gene. There are 14 residues in the CDR3. CDR3: CASSLGTGLNEQFF.

V gene TRBV14 combines with J gene TRBJ2-7. This CDR3 region has 15 residues. In germline, CDR1 is SGHDN, CDR2 FVKESK. CDR3: CASSQGRTDLYEQYF.

The chain is built from TRBV5-4 and TRBJ2-5. The germline gives CDR1 SGHNT, CDR2 YYREEE (reference sequence). The CDR3 length is 15 residues. The CDR3 region is CASSLGPVIQETQYF.